This T cell receptor (beta chain) was sequenced during a study of regulatory T cells in long-lasting Graves disease. The study, taken as a whole, reports: Among persistent patients, a larger number of public clonotypes were shared (approximately 3,000) than among newly diagnosed patients (about 970). Limited sample numbers may have lowered accuracy.

Researchers made TCR beta libraries by using iRepertoire HTBI primers and running Arm-PCR on CDR3 regions. TCRdb used MiXCR to reprocess the multiplex PCR reads, holding one entry per CDR3 protein. The sample has about 460,000 distinct CDR3 sequences; less than 25% are singletons. This clonotype appeared a few times. The antigen remains unidentified. This sample's time point: persistent/refractory GD, antithyroid drugs over 5 years with positive TRAb. PBMC-extracted RNA yielded the TCR library. Blood from the periphery, approximately 9 milliliters in all, was drawn into EDTA tubes. This specimen consisted of peripheral blood mononuclear cells (PBMCs), obtained when the disease was refractory, from a patient treated with antithyroid drugs. This TCR was recovered from a female donor with Graves disease.

CDR3 DNA: TGTGCCAGCAGTCGGCCACTCATGAACACTGAAGCTTTCTTT. Residues: CASSRPLMNTEAFF. The J gene is TRBJ1-1, the V gene TRBV6-1, with unresolved D. The CDR3 runs to 14 residues. V dropped 5 bases and J dropped 0 bases, with 10 bases sitting between them. Per the germline V gene, CDR1 is MNHNS and CDR2 is SASEGT.